Reported below is one T cell receptor (beta chain). The data stem from a study of cytomegalovirus exposure and HLA in healthy donors. Whole-study context: The Caucasian-associated ancestry cluster held around 76% of more than 350 genotyped donors.

The V gene lost 7 bases and the J gene lost 0 bases, with 10 bases spanning the gap. The CDR3 has 14 amino acids. Germline assignment: CDR1 MNHNY and CDR2 SVGAGI (reference sequence). PCR involved 60 Vbeta and 13 Jbeta primers. The method was immunoSEQ multiplex PCR; TCRdb's version includes in-frame clones alone and lacks a portion of them. Of over 85,000 clones listed, around 68% are singletons. This chain links TRBV6-6 with TRBJ1-5; D remains unclear. Sequencing input: PBMCs. The sequence derives from a human donor in good health. The CDR3 DNA reads TGTGCCAGCAACGGAGCGTATAGCAATCAGCCCCAGCATTTT. It codes for CASNGAYSNQPQHF.